This T cell receptor (beta chain) was captured by sequencing in a study of T cell repertoires in aging, cancer and after chemotherapy. Study as a whole: The full dataset contained millions of TCR reads.

Multiplex touch-down PCR with TRB-A/B primers amplified rearranged V-D-J TRB sequences. Each CDR3 protein is one row after TCRdb ran MiXCR on the multiplex PCR reads. Among roughly 580 distinct CDR3 sequences, 83% were seen once, and the ten largest hold approximately 26%. CDR3 size: 20 residues. After removal of 4 bases from V and 0 bases from J, the junction contained 16 bases not matched to a gene. The germline gives CDR1 SGHDT, CDR2 YYEEEE. This clonotype was picked up one time. Peripheral blood genomic DNA, not sorted cells or RNA, was the template. Sample: blood. The V call is TRBV5-6, the J call TRBJ2-1; 10 positions match TRBD2. The clonotype was recovered from a human donor with a solid tumor. The CDR3 region has the DNA TGTGCCAGCAGCCTAGGGCCTAGCGGGGGCCGATCGAGCTCCTACAATGAGCAGTTCTTC. It is translated as CASSLGPSGGRSSSYNEQFF.